A selection of T cell receptor beta chains follows, all from one sample in a study of T cells in Graves' hyperthyroidism and ophthalmopathy. TCRdb re-analysed the multiplex PCR reads in MiXCR, keeping a single row per CDR3 protein. The data show 550,000 to 850,000 distinct CDR3 sequences, around 20% seen once. The source material was blood. Every receptor here comes from a woman aged 50 to 65 with Graves' hyperthyroidism that later progressed to Graves' ophthalmopathy. CDR3s include the opening cysteine and the closing phenylalanine or tryptophan. The order of the fields is CDR3 protein, CDR3 DNA, J gene, V gene, clone size, D gene. The D gene is left open where the match is weak. Clone size is not always given. Where it is, it says once, few, many or a class for expanded clones.

cdr3_aa: CASSFDRGRKAFF; cdr3_nt: TGTGCCAGCAGTTTCGACAGGGGGCGCAAAGCTTTCTTT; j_call: TRBJ1-1; v_call: TRBV12-3/TRBV12-4; clone_size: NA; d_call: TRBD1
cdr3_aa: CASSYSLGSGGGYTF; cdr3_nt: TGTGCCAGCAGTTACTCGCTGGGTTCGGGCGGAGGCTACACCTTC; j_call: TRBJ1-2; v_call: TRBV6-6; clone_size: many; d_call: NA
cdr3_aa: CASSSAPGTNEAFF; cdr3_nt: TGTGCCAGCAGCTCCGCTCCCGGGACCAACGAGGCTTTCTTT; j_call: TRBJ1-1; v_call: TRBV7-3; clone_size: many; d_call: NA
cdr3_aa: CASSSGQAQKETQYF; cdr3_nt: TGCGCCAGCAGCTCAGGACAAGCCCAGAAAGAGACCCAGTACTTC; j_call: TRBJ2-5; v_call: TRBV5-1; clone_size: many; d_call: NA
cdr3_aa: CASSLAHPDRTYEQYF; cdr3_nt: TGTGCCAGCAGCTTAGCGCACCCGGACAGAACCTACGAGCAGTACTTC; j_call: TRBJ2-7; v_call: TRBV7-9; clone_size: many; d_call: NA
cdr3_aa: CSVGKWGEDTEALF; cdr3_nt: TGCAGCGTTGGCAAATGGGGGGAGGACACTGAAGCTCTCTTT; j_call: TRBJ1-1; v_call: TRBV29-1; clone_size: NA; d_call: NA
cdr3_aa: CASSFRDPRGEKLFF; cdr3_nt: TGTGCCAGCAGCTTCCGGGACCCACGAGGGGAAAAACTGTTTTTT; j_call: TRBJ1-4; v_call: TRBV7-9; clone_size: NA; d_call: NA
cdr3_aa: CASSPETSGGARAYNEQFF; cdr3_nt: TGTGCCAGCAGCCCAGAAACTAGCGGGGGGGCCCGAGCTTACAATGAGCAGTTCTTC; j_call: TRBJ2-1; v_call: TRBV12-3/TRBV12-4; clone_size: few; d_call: TRBD2
cdr3_aa: CASSLGGGSTVINRRTQYF; cdr3_nt: TGTGCCAGCAGCTTGGGTGGGGGGTCTACGGTTATTAATCGAAGGACCCAGTACTTC; j_call: TRBJ2-5; v_call: TRBV7-6; clone_size: NA; d_call: NA
cdr3_aa: CASSVYKRQDLGYGYAF; cdr3_nt: TGTGCCAGCAGCGTCTATAAAAGACAGGACCTAGGCTATGGCTACGCCTTC; j_call: TRBJ1-2; v_call: TRBV7-2; clone_size: NA; d_call: NA
cdr3_aa: CATSRVRGQGYEQYF; cdr3_nt: TGTGCCACCAGCAGAGTTAGGGGACAGGGCTACGAGCAGTACTTC; j_call: TRBJ2-7; v_call: TRBV15; clone_size: NA; d_call: TRBD1
cdr3_aa: CASSYVAGGLETQYF; cdr3_nt: TGTGCCAGCAGTTACGTAGCGGGGGGTTTGGAGACCCAGTACTTC; j_call: TRBJ2-5; v_call: TRBV6-5; clone_size: NA; d_call: TRBD2
cdr3_aa: CASSQVEGGAEAFF; cdr3_nt: TGTGCCAGCAGCCAAGTGGAAGGGGGTGCTGAAGCTTTCTTT; j_call: TRBJ1-1; v_call: TRBV3-1; clone_size: many; d_call: NA
cdr3_aa: CSATPGLSNQPQHF; cdr3_nt: TGCAGTGCTACCCCGGGGCTTAGCAATCAGCCCCAGCATTTT; j_call: TRBJ1-5; v_call: TRBV20-1; clone_size: NA; d_call: NA
cdr3_aa: CASSELTGTTEAFF; cdr3_nt: TGTGCCAGCAGCGAATTGACAGGGACGACTGAAGCTTTCTTT; j_call: TRBJ1-1; v_call: TRBV7-8; clone_size: many; d_call: TRBD1
cdr3_aa: CASSPGLAGGNSYEQYF; cdr3_nt: TGTGCCAGCTCACCCGGACTAGCGGGGGGTAACTCCTACGAGCAGTACTTC; j_call: TRBJ2-7; v_call: TRBV18; clone_size: NA; d_call: TRBD2
cdr3_aa: CASSPRLVNEQFF; cdr3_nt: TGTGCCAGCAGCCCCCGACTAGTTAATGAGCAGTTCTTC; j_call: TRBJ2-1; v_call: TRBV13; clone_size: NA; d_call: NA
cdr3_aa: CSGTLTGSYEQYF; cdr3_nt: TGCAGCGGGACCCTGACAGGTTCCTACGAGCAGTACTTC; j_call: TRBJ2-7; v_call: TRBV29-1; clone_size: once; d_call: NA
cdr3_aa: CASRVNTEAFF; cdr3_nt: TGTGCCAGCAGGGTAAACACTGAAGCTTTCTTT; j_call: TRBJ1-1; v_call: TRBV27; clone_size: many; d_call: NA
cdr3_aa: CASLGGVLTEAFF; cdr3_nt: TGTGCCAGCCTTGGAGGGGTCTTAACTGAAGCTTTCTTT; j_call: TRBJ1-1; v_call: TRBV6-1; clone_size: NA; d_call: NA
cdr3_aa: CASNGQGSTTGELFF; cdr3_nt: TGCGCCAGCAACGGACAGGGAAGTACCACCGGGGAGCTGTTTTTT; j_call: TRBJ2-2; v_call: TRBV5-1; clone_size: few; d_call: TRBD1
cdr3_aa: CASSTDRVNVYTF; cdr3_nt: TGTGCCAGTAGTACGGACCGAGTTAATGTTTACACCTTC; j_call: TRBJ1-2; v_call: TRBV19; clone_size: NA; d_call: NA
cdr3_aa: CASTPGGDRGSKLFF; cdr3_nt: TGTGCCAGCACCCCCGGAGGGGACAGGGGTTCGAAACTGTTTTTT; j_call: TRBJ1-4; v_call: TRBV6-1; clone_size: few; d_call: TRBD1
cdr3_aa: CSASRGMNTEAFF; cdr3_nt: TGCAGCGCGTCCAGGGGGATGAACACTGAAGCTTTCTTT; j_call: TRBJ1-1; v_call: TRBV29-1; clone_size: NA; d_call: TRBD1
cdr3_aa: CASGPKTSAVGMNTEAFF; cdr3_nt: TGTGCTAGTGGTCCTAAAACCTCGGCCGTGGGGATGAACACTGAAGCTTTCTTT; j_call: TRBJ1-1; v_call: TRBV12-5; clone_size: many; d_call: NA
cdr3_aa: CSARDFSGTGRAQYF; cdr3_nt: TGCAGTGCTAGAGATTTTTCTGGGACAGGGAGGGCGCAGTATTTT; j_call: TRBJ2-3; v_call: TRBV20-1; clone_size: once; d_call: TRBD1
cdr3_aa: CAGPMGRGLENEQFF; cdr3_nt: TGCGCCGGTCCAATGGGCAGGGGATTGGAAAATGAGCAGTTCTTC; j_call: TRBJ2-1; v_call: TRBV10-1; clone_size: NA; d_call: NA
cdr3_aa: CASSNKGAYGYTF; cdr3_nt: TGTGCCAGCAGCAACAAGGGGGCCTATGGCTACACCTTC; j_call: TRBJ1-2; v_call: TRBV5-4; clone_size: NA; d_call: TRBD1
cdr3_aa: CASSSIGGISYNEQFF; cdr3_nt: TGCGCCAGCAGCTCCATAGGGGGGATCTCCTACAATGAGCAGTTCTTC; j_call: TRBJ2-1; v_call: TRBV5-1; clone_size: many; d_call: NA
cdr3_aa: CSAGGGGGGNQPQHF; cdr3_nt: TGCAGTGCTGGGGGCGGGGGAGGTGGCAATCAGCCCCAGCATTTT; j_call: TRBJ1-5; v_call: TRBV20-1; clone_size: many; d_call: NA
cdr3_aa: CASSAGLAGASYNEQFF; cdr3_nt: TGTGCCAGCAGCGCGGGACTAGCGGGGGCCTCATACAATGAGCAGTTCTTC; j_call: TRBJ2-1; v_call: TRBV5-4; clone_size: few; d_call: TRBD2
cdr3_aa: CASSWDSERHSPLHF; cdr3_nt: TGTGCCAGCAGCTGGGACAGCGAAAGGCATTCACCCCTCCACTTT; j_call: TRBJ1-6; v_call: TRBV5-5; clone_size: NA; d_call: TRBD1
cdr3_aa: CASRATGDPNQPQHF; cdr3_nt: TGTGCCAGCAGAGCAACAGGGGATCCCAATCAGCCCCAGCATTTT; j_call: TRBJ1-5; v_call: TRBV6-1; clone_size: NA; d_call: TRBD1
cdr3_aa: CASSLDPGATGELFF; cdr3_nt: TGTGCCAGCAGCTTAGACCCAGGGGCAACCGGGGAGCTGTTTTTT; j_call: TRBJ2-2; v_call: TRBV13; clone_size: many; d_call: NA
cdr3_aa: CASSPGTGFLETQYF; cdr3_nt: TGTGCCAGTAGTCCAGGGACAGGGTTTTTGGAGACCCAGTACTTC; j_call: TRBJ2-5; v_call: TRBV19; clone_size: NA; d_call: TRBD1
cdr3_aa: CATQRGSGGQMNEQFF; cdr3_nt: TGTGCCACCCAAAGGGGTTCGGGGGGGCAGATGAATGAGCAGTTCTTC; j_call: TRBJ2-1; v_call: TRBV6-1; clone_size: few; d_call: TRBD2
cdr3_aa: CASSQDPRGPEAFF; cdr3_nt: TGTGCCAGCAGCCAAGATCCCAGGGGGCCTGAAGCTTTCTTT; j_call: TRBJ1-1; v_call: TRBV3-1; clone_size: many; d_call: TRBD1
cdr3_aa: CASSQDRVGSNQPQHF; cdr3_nt: TGTGCCAGCAGCCAAGATCGAGTCGGTTCCAATCAGCCCCAGCATTTT; j_call: TRBJ1-5; v_call: TRBV3-1; clone_size: NA; d_call: NA
cdr3_aa: CASSFTETSEKLFF; cdr3_nt: TGTGCCAGCAGTTTCACGGAGACCAGCGAAAAACTGTTTTTT; j_call: TRBJ1-4; v_call: TRBV7-9; clone_size: few; d_call: NA
cdr3_aa: CASTFDTTEAFF; cdr3_nt: TGTGCCAGCACCTTCGACACAACTGAAGCTTTCTTT; j_call: TRBJ1-1; v_call: TRBV2; clone_size: few; d_call: NA